This TCR beta chain was captured by sequencing in a study of blood T cell repertoires in COVID-19. Measured with immunoSEQ multiplex PCR; TCRdb has only the in-frame clones, and not every one. The profile shows some 73,000 clones, 73% of them singletons. This clone came up a few times. The length of the CDR3 is 15 residues. The germline gives CDR1 MGHRA, CDR2 YSYEKL. J was trimmed by 4 bases and V by 4 bases; bases with no gene match: 9. Sequenced sample: peripheral blood. The clonotype was recovered from a man aged 55 to 70 with acute or convalescent COVID-19. The chain recombines TRBV4-1 with TRBJ1-1, with TRBD1 matching over 7 bases. CDR3 nucleotides: TGCGCCAGCAGCCCCGTGGAGGGGGCGAGCACTGAAGCTTTCTTT. Amino acid sequence: CASSPVEGASTEAFF.